These 28 T cell receptor beta chains came from one sample sequenced in a study of cytomegalovirus exposure and HLA in healthy donors. Researchers ran the PCR with 60 Vbeta and 13 Jbeta primers. The method was immunoSEQ multiplex PCR; TCRdb's version includes in-frame clones alone and lacks a portion of them. Among 100,000 to 150,000 clones listed, about 78% were seen once. Sequencing was performed on PBMCs. These receptors originate from a man in his thirties or forties in good health and CMV-seronegative.

The chain couples TRBV28 to TRBJ1-2; D possibly corresponds to TRBD1 (6 bases). From germline, CDR1 is MDHEN and CDR2 SYDVKM. V dropped 5 bases and J dropped 8 bases, with 15 bases sitting between them. The CDR3 covers 13 residues. The CDR3 bases are TGTGCCAGCAGTATCCAATCCGGGACAGGCTACACCTTC. Translated, it gives CASSIQSGTGYTF.

Only a few counts were recorded for this clone. The genes are TRBV4-1 and TRBJ2-5, with 7 bases that match TRBD1. CDR3 length equals 15 residues. The trim removed 2 bases at V and 10 bases at J, leaving 13 bases unmatched. Germline V CDR1 and CDR2: MGHRA, YSYEKL. CDR3 sequence: CASSQNSQGTGVQYF. In nucleotides, the CDR3 is TGCGCCAGCAGCCAAAATTCACAGGGAACAGGGGTCCAGTACTTC.

The chain carries TRBV11-2 and TRBJ2-1; D may be TRBD1 (6 bases). Germline CDR1 reads SGHAT; CDR2 reads FQNNGV. Trimming took off 0 bases at V and 8 bases at J, with 11 bases between the two ends. The CDR3 length is 14 residues. The CDR3 is CASSLDRAGDEQFF. CDR3 coding DNA: TGTGCCAGCAGCTTAGATCGGGCAGGGGATGAGCAGTTCTTC.

The chain carries TRBV11-3 and TRBJ2-1; 7 positions match TRBD1. This CDR3 contains 15 residues. The V segment lost 0 bases and the J segment 2 bases; nucleotides outside the gene matches: 1. Germline CDR1 and CDR2: SGHNT and YENEEA. The CDR3: CASSLDRGTYNEQFF. CDR3 bases: TGTGCCAGCAGCTTAGACAGGGGGACCTACAATGAGCAGTTCTTC.

This clone came up a few times. The chain recombines TRBV2 with TRBJ2-7; 10 nucleotides line up with TRBD2. Trimming cost V 5 bases and J 6 bases; bases outside gene matches: 10. The CDR3 is made up of 15 amino acids. Germline V gene sequence: CDR1 SNHLY, CDR2 FYNNEI. The CDR3 spells CASSKSGGAYGEQYF. Written as DNA, the CDR3 is TGTGCCAGCAGTAAAAGCGGGGGGGCCTACGGCGAGCAGTACTTC.

This clone was counted a single time. This chain links TRBV11-2 with TRBJ1-5; TRBD1 matches 8 bases. Germline V gene sequence: CDR1 SGHAT, CDR2 FQNNGV. The V segment lost 6 bases and the J segment 5 bases; nucleotides outside the gene matches: 21. The CDR3 spans 19 residues. Here the CDR3 reads CASSLPGQVLGSRDQPQHF. The CDR3 DNA sequence: TGTGCCAGCAGTTTGCCGGGACAGGTTTTAGGTTCTAGGGATCAGCCCCAGCATTTT.

A remark on this clone: The junction and the germline gene differ at one end; a read error may be behind it. This chain joins TRBV7-7 and TRBJ2-5; 8 nucleotides line up with TRBD1. This CDR3 is built from 15 residues. The germline CDR1 and CDR2 sequences are SSHAT and FNYEAQ (reference sequence). The CDR3 DNA follows: TGTGCTAGCAGCTTAGGATCAGGGGGCGCAGAGACCCAGTACTTC. The encoded protein is CASSLGSGGAETQYF.

As to this clone: Within the sample, other DNA sequences also encode this same CDR3. This rearrangement joins TRBV18 to TRBJ2-2, with unresolved D. The germline CDR1 and CDR2 sequences are KGHSH and LQKENI. The CDR3 covers 13 residues. Trimming cost V 2 bases and J 4 bases, with 5 bases left between them. The CDR3 DNA is TGTGCCAGCTCACCAGGGCTCACCGGGGAGCTGTTTTTT. Translated: CASSPGLTGELFF.

This clone was counted once. The genes are TRBV27 and TRBJ2-3; 12 positions match TRBD2. Unmatched junction bases numbered 4, after V lost 3 bases and J lost 3 bases. This CDR3 has 16 residues. Germline V gene sequence: CDR1 MNHEY, CDR2 SMNVEV (reference sequence). CDR3 in DNA: TGTGCCAGCAGTTTGCTAGCGGGGGGGCTGACAGATACGCAGTATTTT. Amino acids: CASSLLAGGLTDTQYF.

The chain links TRBV29-1 to TRBJ2-1; TRBD1 might be the D (6 bases). The germline CDR1 and CDR2 sequences are SQVTM and ANQGSEA. V was pared by 0 bases and J by 7 bases, with 16 bases between. This CDR3 spans 15 amino acids. CDR3 amino acids: CSVEDPPGVGNEQFF. The CDR3 DNA reads as TGCAGCGTTGAAGATCCGCCAGGGGTGGGGAATGAGCAGTTCTTC.

The J gene is TRBJ2-1, the V gene TRBV9, with 11 bases identical to TRBD2. The CDR3 has 15 residues. With 3 bases clipped from V and 5 bases from J, the junction kept 4 bases outside the gene matches. The V gene's germline CDR1 is SGDLS and CDR2 YYNGEE. The DNA of the CDR3 is TGTGCCAGCAGCGGCTATAGCGGGGGGGACAATGAGCAGTTCTTC. Amino acid sequence: CASSGYSGGDNEQFF.

The gene calls are TRBV10-1 and TRBJ2-3, with 7 bases identical to TRBD2. In germline, CDR1 is WNHNN, CDR2 SYGVQD (reference sequence). The CDR3 runs to 18 residues. After removal of 4 bases from V and 2 bases from J, the junction contained 15 bases not matched to a gene. The CDR3 coding sequence is TGCGCCAGCAGTGGGCCGTCGGTAGCGGGTGGGGACACAGATACGCAGTATTTT. It codes for CASSGPSVAGGDTDTQYF.

V usage is TRBV9 and J usage is TRBJ1-2, with TRBD1 matching 10 bases. Germline V gene lookup returns CDR1 SGDLS and CDR2 YYNGEE. The junction had 13 bases not matched to a gene; V was cut back by 3 bases and J by 8 bases. The CDR3 runs to 16 residues. In DNA, the CDR3 is TGTGCCAGCAGCGCCAATCCGACAGGGGGCCGAGGCGGCTACACCTTC. Translating it yields CASSANPTGGRGGYTF.

The chain links TRBV11-3 to TRBJ2-5; 7 positions agree with TRBD1. This CDR3 region has 15 residues. CDR1 is SGHNT, CDR2 YENEEA, per germline. V was pared by 3 bases and J by 3 bases, with 7 bases of the junction left unmatched. This chain's CDR3 is CASSFSFGTEETQYF. CDR3 nucleotides: TGTGCCAGCAGCTTCTCGTTCGGGACAGAAGAGACCCAGTACTTC.

This clone is a singleton in its sample. The CDR3 nucleotides are TGTGCCAGCAGTCAGGGGGCGACTAACTATGGCTACACCTTC. It translates to CASSQGATNYGYTF. The chain recombines TRBV13 with TRBJ1-2; 8 bases line up with TRBD1. CDR3 length equals 14 residues. V was pared by 6 bases and J by 0 bases, with 3 bases of the junction left unmatched. Germline V lookup: CDR1 PRHDT, CDR2 FYEKMQ (reference sequence).

The gene calls are TRBV7-3 and TRBJ1-1; D unresolved. The V gene's germline CDR1 is SGHTA and CDR2 FQGTGA. The CDR3 loop spans 15 amino acids. Trimming cost V 2 bases and J 1 base, with 11 bases left between them. CDR3 in DNA: TGTGCCAGCAGCTTAGTCGGCAGGAAGAACACTGAAGCTTTCTTT. Translating it yields CASSLVGRKNTEAFF. Full variable domain (remainder filled in from reference TRBV7-3 and TRBJ1-1): GAGVSQTPSNKVTEKGKYVELRCDPISGHTALYWYRQSLGQGPEFLIYFQGTGAADDSGLPNDRFFAVRPEGSVSTLKIQRTERGDSAVYLCASSLVGRKNTEAFFGQGTRLTVV.

V usage is TRBV4-3 and J usage is TRBJ2-1; D possibly corresponds to TRBD2 (6 bases). CDR1 and CDR2 from the germline V gene are LGHNA and YSLEER. Trimming removed 2 bases from V and 0 bases from J, with 8 bases in between. This CDR3 is 15 amino acids long. CDR3 amino acids: CASSQSGSSYNEQFF. CDR3 DNA: TGCGCCAGCAGCCAATCCGGGAGCTCCTACAATGAGCAGTTCTTC.

This clone was detected only a few times. The chain is built from TRBV5-1 and TRBJ2-5; TRBD1 agrees at 7 bases. Germline V gene sequence: CDR1 SGHRS, CDR2 YFSETQ. The CDR3 length is 15 residues. V trimming: 3 bases; J trimming: 2 bases; junction bases outside the gene matches: 7. CDR3 coding DNA: TGCGCCAGCAGCTCGACGCCGGGACAGCAAGAGACCCAGTACTTC. This sequence encodes CASSSTPGQQETQYF.

The CDR3: CASSFRANTGELFF. The CDR3 DNA reads as TGTGCCAGCAGCTTTCGTGCGAACACCGGGGAGCTGTTTTTT. The genes are TRBV5-5 and TRBJ2-2; D unclear. V lost 2 bases and J lost 0, with 5 bases in between. This CDR3 region has 14 residues. Germline lookup yields CDR1 SGHKS and CDR2 YYEKEE (reference sequence).

The chain couples TRBV2 to TRBJ2-3; 10 bases fit TRBD2. The V segment lost 10 bases and the J segment 3 bases; nucleotides outside the gene matches: 4. The germline gives CDR1 SNHLY, CDR2 FYNNEI. This CDR3 is 13 amino acids long. CDR3 sequence (DNA): TGTGCCACCAGCGGGGGGGCGACAGATACGCAGTATTTT. Its protein is CATSGGATDTQYF. The full variable domain, with the rest looked up from reference TRBV2 and TRBJ2-3, is EPEVTQTPSHQVTQMGQEVILRCVPISNHLYFYWYRQILGQKVEFLVSFYNNEISEKSEIFDDQFSVERPDGSNFTLKIRSTKLEDSAMYFCATSGGATDTQYFGPGTRLTVL.

The chain combines TRBV5-6 with TRBJ2-1; D perhaps matches TRBD2 (6 bases). V was trimmed by 4 bases and J by 1 base, leaving 18 bases between them. The length of the CDR3 is 17 residues. The germline CDR1 and CDR2 sequences are SGHDT and YYEEEE. CDR3 bases: TGTGCCAGCAGCCGACGGGGGTCCAGCCAGTCCTACAATGAGCAGTTCTTC. It translates to CASSRRGSSQSYNEQFF.

The rearrangement joins TRBV9 to TRBJ1-5, with D unclear. Germline V CDR1 and CDR2: SGDLS, YYNGEE. The CDR3 totals 18 residues. Trimming stripped 4 bases from V and 0 bases from J, with 20 bases between. CDR3 nucleotides: TGTGCCAGCAGCCCGAGGCGGTGGTCCGGTGTTAGCAATCAGCCCCAGCATTTT. Amino acids: CASSPRRWSGVSNQPQHF.

The chain joins TRBV2 to TRBJ2-2, with D possibly being TRBD1 (6 bases). With 9 bases removed from V and 5 bases from J, the gap between germline ends came to 10 bases. Looked up from germline, CDR1 is SNHLY and CDR2 is FYNNEI. The CDR3 totals 12 residues. The CDR3 reads CARKDRTGELFF. CDR3 bases: TGTGCCAGAAAAGACAGGACCGGGGAGCTGTTTTTT.

This sequence joins TRBV9 and TRBJ2-7; tentative D call: TRBD1 (6 bases). CDR1 SGDLS and CDR2 YYNGEE come from the germline V gene. V lost 1 base to trimming and J lost 5 bases, with 22 bases between them. There are 17 residues in the CDR3. CDR3 nucleotide sequence: TGTGCCAGCAGCGTATCGGGGACATGGGGGTCCTTGGACGAGCAGTACTTC. It is translated as CASSVSGTWGSLDEQYF.

The chain has TRBV7-9 and TRBJ1-1; maybe TRBD1 (5 bases). Germline V gene lookup returns CDR1 SEHNR and CDR2 FQNEAQ (reference sequence). Trimming cost V 1 base and J 1 base, with 7 bases left between them. The CDR3 has 14 residues. CDR3 bases: TGTGCCAGCAGCTTAGGTACAGGGAACACTGAAGCTTTCTTT. Translated, it gives CASSLGTGNTEAFF. Full variable domain (rest looked up from reference TRBV7-9 and TRBJ1-1): DTGVSQNPRHKITKRGQNVTFRCDPISEHNRLYWYRQTLGQGPEFLTYFQNEAQLEKSRLLSDRFSAERPKGSFSTLEIQRTEQGDSAMYLCASSLGTGNTEAFFGQGTRLTVV.

The rearrangement joins TRBV30 to TRBJ1-6; D is possibly TRBD1 (5 bases). The CDR3 is 15 residues long. Germline V gene data show CDR1 as GTSNPN and CDR2 as SVGIG (reference sequence). Trimming shortened V by 4 bases and J by 4 bases, and 14 bases separated the two germline ends. The CDR3 DNA sequence: TGTGCCTGGAATACCCCGACAGAGTATAATTCACCCCTCCACTTT. As protein: CAWNTPTEYNSPLHF.

The chain uses TRBV19 and TRBJ1-1; 8 bases align to TRBD1. V lost 3 bases and J lost 8; bases outside the gene matches: 8. The CDR3 has 14 amino acids. The V gene's germline CDR1 is LNHDA and CDR2 SQIVND (reference sequence). The CDR3 nucleotides read TGTGCCAGTAGTATCGGCGGACAGGGTACAGAAGCTTTCTTT. It yields the protein CASSIGGQGTEAFF.

J is TRBJ2-1 and V is TRBV5-4, with TRBD2 as a possible D gene (5 bases). The V gene's germline CDR1 is SGHNT and CDR2 YYREEE (reference sequence). V shed 5 bases and J shed 6 bases, with 18 bases lying between them. The length of the CDR3 is 15 residues. CDR3 loop: CASRPGLEGGNEQFF. Written as DNA, the CDR3 is TGTGCCAGCAGGCCGGGCCTTGAAGGAGGCAATGAGCAGTTCTTC.